The rows below give T cell receptor beta chains drawn from one sample of a study of blood T cells in healthy people across ages. TCRdb reprocessed the 5' RACE reads with MiXCR, giving one entry per CDR3 protein. The sample has around 900,000 distinct CDR3 sequences; just over 50% are singletons. The sequenced sample consisted of blood. These TCRs come from a woman in her sixties or seventies in good health. Each CDR3 is given with its conserved first and last residue. The D gene is left open where the match is weak. Size tells how often a clone was seen (once, few, many) or the class of an expanded clone, and some rows leave it out.

D | J | V | size | CDR3 | DNA
- | TRBJ2-1 | TRBV11-2 | few | CASSERDPTYNEQFF | TGTGCCAGCAGCGAGAGGGACCCGACCTACAATGAGCAGTTCTTC
TRBD2 | TRBJ2-5 | TRBV6-5 | - | CATSGRYQETQYF | TGTGCCACAAGCGGGAGGTACCAAGAGACCCAGTACTTC
- | TRBJ2-5 | TRBV5-1 | - | CASSGQRLGETQYF | TGCGCCAGCAGCGGCCAGAGGCTTGGGGAGACCCAGTACTTC
- | TRBJ1-6 | TRBV7-9 | - | CASSTGGSPLHF | TGTGCCAGCAGCACTGGGGGATCACCCCTCCACTTT
TRBD1 | TRBJ1-4 | TRBV2 | - | CASSVGTAPNEKLFF | TGTGCCAGCAGTGTAGGGACAGCTCCTAATGAAAAACTGTTTTTT
TRBD2 | TRBJ2-2 | TRBV29-1 | - | CSAGRLGGATGELFF | TGCAGCGCCGGAAGGTTGGGAGGGGCCACCGGGGAGCTGTTTTTT
- | TRBJ1-5 | TRBV3-1 | - | CASSQDSSDTYSNQPQHF | TGTGCCAGCAGCCAAGATTCCTCGGACACTTATAGCAATCAGCCCCAGCATTTT
- | TRBJ1-6 | TRBV10-3 | - | CAISESSKGSSYNSPLHF | TGTGCCATCAGTGAGTCTTCTAAAGGGAGCTCCTATAATTCACCCCTCCACTTT
- | TRBJ2-5 | TRBV28 | few | CAMGGGSYETQYF | TGTGCCATGGGGGGCGGGAGTTATGAGACCCAGTACTTC
- | TRBJ1-4 | TRBV9 | - | CASSVEHLGELFF | TGTGCCAGCAGCGTAGAACATCTTGGGGAACTGTTTTTT
- | TRBJ2-7 | TRBV25-1 | - | CASSAIYEQYF | TGTGCCAGCAGTGCCATCTACGAGCAGTACTTC
- | TRBJ1-4 | TRBV12-3/TRBV12-4 | - | CASSLGQLDEKLFF | TGTGCCAGCAGTTTGGGGCAGTTAGATGAAAAACTGTTTTTT
TRBD1 | TRBJ2-5 | TRBV5-6 | - | CACSWGTGQETQYF | TGTGCCTGCAGCTGGGGGACAGGACAAGAGACCCAGTACTTC
TRBD1 | TRBJ2-7 | TRBV4-1 | - | CASSQDARGLREQYF | TGCGCCAGCAGCCAAGATGCCAGGGGGCTTCGAGAGCAGTACTTC
- | TRBJ2-4 | TRBV5-4 | - | CASSDNRQAYRLYF | TGTGCCAGCAGCGACAACCGACAGGCCTATCGATTGTACTTC
- | TRBJ2-7 | TRBV11-2 | - | CASSSVGGEPLGVQYF | TGTGCCAGCAGCTCCGTGGGCGGGGAACCTCTGGGCGTGCAGTACTTC
TRBD2 | TRBJ2-5 | TRBV15 | - | CATSRGTSGTETQYF | TGTGCCACCAGCAGAGGGACTAGCGGGACGGAGACCCAGTACTTC
TRBD2 | TRBJ2-1 | TRBV29-1 | few | CSVLTGTSGNNEQFF | TGCAGCGTTCTAACCGGGACTAGCGGTAACAATGAGCAGTTCTTC
TRBD1 | TRBJ2-7 | TRBV9 | few | CASSPNRGRDEQYF | TGTGCCAGCAGTCCGAACAGGGGAAGAGACGAGCAGTACTTC
TRBD1 | TRBJ2-1 | TRBV12-3/TRBV12-4 | - | CASSRQGANSYNEQFF | TGTGCCAGCAGCCGCCAGGGGGCGAACTCCTACAATGAGCAGTTCTTC
TRBD2 | TRBJ2-1 | TRBV20-1 | - | CSARLTSVSYNEQFF | TGCAGTGCTAGACTTACTAGCGTCTCCTACAATGAGCAGTTCTTC
- | TRBJ2-5 | TRBV5-1 | - | CASSSSKETQYF | TGCGCCAGCAGCTCAAGTAAAGAGACCCAGTACTTC
TRBD1 | TRBJ2-7 | TRBV4-1 | few | CASSPQPGQDTYEQYF | TGCGCCAGCAGCCCTCAGCCGGGACAGGATACCTACGAGCAGTACTTC
- | TRBJ2-1 | TRBV7-2 | many | CASSLESRSSYNEQFF | TGTGCCAGCAGCTTAGAGAGCAGGAGCTCCTACAATGAGCAGTTCTTC
TRBD1 | TRBJ2-5 | TRBV29-1 | - | CSVVDRALGETQYF | TGCAGCGTTGTAGACAGGGCTCTAGGGGAGACCCAGTACTTC
TRBD1 | TRBJ1-1 | TRBV6-1 | - | CASSASTRGANTEAFF | TGTGCCAGCAGTGCATCAACCAGGGGGGCGAACACTGAAGCTTTCTTT
TRBD1 | TRBJ1-4 | TRBV9 | few | CASSVVGTGGLLFF | TGTGCCAGCAGCGTAGTCGGGACAGGGGGGCTACTGTTTTTT
- | TRBJ1-1 | TRBV9 | - | CASSPIGQLEAFF | TGTGCCAGCAGCCCCATTGGACAGCTTGAAGCTTTCTTT
TRBD1 | TRBJ1-2 | TRBV20-1 | - | CSASYRGTNYGYTF | TGCAGTGCTAGCTACAGGGGAACTAACTATGGCTACACCTTC
TRBD2 | TRBJ2-1 | TRBV2 | few | CANPRELQGNEQFF | TGTGCCAACCCGCGGGAGCTCCAGGGCAATGAGCAGTTCTTC
- | TRBJ2-7 | TRBV6-6 | few | CASRSQRDYEQYF | TGTGCCAGCAGATCCCAACGAGACTACGAGCAGTACTTC
TRBD2 | TRBJ2-7 | TRBV11-2 | few | CASSALSGRPTYEQYF | TGTGCCAGCAGCGCACTTAGCGGGAGGCCCACCTACGAGCAGTACTTC
- | TRBJ1-5 | TRBV4-2 | once | CASSQVAGLRKQPQHF | TGTGCCAGCAGCCAAGTAGCGGGGTTGCGCAAGCAGCCCCAGCATTTT
- | TRBJ1-2 | TRBV20-1 | - | CSATRAGVTYGYTF | TGCAGTGCCACCCGGGCAGGGGTGACTTATGGCTACACCTTC
- | TRBJ2-7 | TRBV4-2 | few | CASSQGPGHEQYF | TGTGCCAGCAGCCAAGGTCCGGGTCACGAGCAGTACTTC
- | TRBJ2-1 | TRBV9 | once | CASGLGLTYNEQFF | TGTGCCAGCGGACTGGGACTCACATACAATGAGCAGTTCTTC
TRBD2 | TRBJ2-7 | TRBV27 | once | CASSLSAGGIYEQYF | TGTGCCAGCAGTTTGTCAGCGGGAGGTATCTACGAGCAGTACTTC
- | TRBJ2-5 | TRBV20-1 | few | CSGGPRRETQYF | TGCAGTGGCGGGCCTCGGAGGGAGACCCAGTACTTC
- | TRBJ2-7 | TRBV25-1 | few | CASSETGRSYEQYF | TGTGCCAGCAGTGAAACGGGTCGGTCCTACGAGCAGTACTTC
- | TRBJ1-2 | TRBV14 | few | CASRDTGWGYTF | TGTGCCAGCAGGGACACAGGGTGGGGCTACACCTTC
- | TRBJ2-2 | TRBV12-3/TRBV12-4 | few | CASSSQVDSNTGELFF | TGTGCCAGCAGTTCGCAAGTGGACTCGAACACCGGGGAGCTGTTTTTT
TRBD2 | TRBJ2-7 | TRBV5-1 | few | CASSLGLAGISEQYF | TGCGCCAGCAGCTTGGGGCTAGCGGGAATCTCCGAGCAGTACTTC
- | TRBJ2-1 | TRBV5-1 | few | CASTLSEYNEQFF | TGCGCCAGCACCCTTAGCGAGTACAATGAGCAGTTCTTC
- | TRBJ2-1 | TRBV4-2 | - | CASSQGEASYNEQFF | TGTGCCAGCAGCCAAGGGGAGGCCTCTTACAATGAGCAGTTCTTC
- | TRBJ2-3 | TRBV29-1 | - | CSVEDWQGPDTQYF | TGCAGCGTTGAAGATTGGCAGGGCCCAGATACGCAGTATTTT
- | TRBJ1-6 | TRBV21-1 | - | CASSKFERLRSPLHF | TGTGCCAGCAGCAAATTTGAGAGGTTACGTTCACCCCTCCACTTT
- | TRBJ2-7 | TRBV7-2 | - | CASSLINYEQYF | TGTGCCAGCAGCCTAATAAACTACGAGCAGTACTTC
- | TRBJ2-1 | TRBV9 | - | CASSDLTRHNEQFF | TGTGCCAGCAGCGACCTGACTCGACACAATGAGCAGTTCTTC
- | TRBJ2-1 | TRBV29-1 | many | CSVEGGDSYNEQFF | TGCAGCGTTGAAGGGGGGGATTCCTACAATGAGCAGTTCTTC
- | TRBJ2-3 | TRBV29-1 | - | CSVVEWSGTDTQYF | TGCAGCGTTGTTGAATGGTCGGGAACAGATACGCAGTATTTT
- | TRBJ2-7 | TRBV2 | few | CASSVPQTRHEQYF | TGTGCCAGCAGTGTCCCACAGACTCGCCACGAGCAGTACTTC
TRBD2 | TRBJ2-1 | TRBV29-1 | - | CSVSREGSYNEQFF | TGCAGCGTTTCGCGGGAGGGCTCCTACAATGAGCAGTTCTTC
TRBD2 | TRBJ2-7 | TRBV27 | few | CASSSGGAGGPYEQYF | TGTGCCAGCAGTTCCGGTGGGGCGGGAGGCCCCTACGAGCAGTACTTC
TRBD1 | TRBJ1-2 | TRBV6-5 | - | CASRVAGTGGVGYTF | TGTGCCAGCAGGGTTGCCGGGACAGGCGGGGTTGGCTACACCTTC
TRBD1 | TRBJ1-5 | TRBV29-1 | - | CSVLGQGDQPQHF | TGCAGCGTTCTGGGACAGGGGGACCAGCCCCAGCATTTT
- | TRBJ2-3 | TRBV7-9 | - | CASSHQEGRADTQYF | TGTGCCAGCAGCCACCAGGAGGGAAGGGCAGATACGCAGTATTTT
- | TRBJ1-2 | TRBV24-1 | - | CATSDQPGPPHTF | TGTGCCACCAGTGATCAGCCGGGACCCCCACACACCTTC
TRBD2 | TRBJ2-5 | TRBV4-3 | - | CASSHSRAGGGEQYF | TGCGCCAGCAGCCATTCTCGAGCGGGAGGCGGGGAGCAGTACTTC
- | TRBJ1-2 | TRBV7-9 | few | CASSQTVYGYTF | TGTGCCAGCAGTCAGACGGTCTATGGCTACACCTTC
- | TRBJ1-1 | TRBV7-6 | - | CASSLMGDNLSEAFF | TGTGCCAGCAGCTTAATGGGAGATAATCTCTCTGAAGCTTTCTTT